This T cell receptor (beta chain) was sequenced for a study of blood T cell repertoires in COVID-19. Whole-study context: Italy, Spain and the United States were the sources of the convalescent and acute COVID-19 samples.

Original methodology: Amplifying reference gene primers gave estimates of nucleated cell counts. Method: immunoSEQ multiplex PCR; TCRdb's copy keeps in-frame clones and lacks some. V, J and clone size were drawn from that table, and D and trimming were deduced from the DNA. This sample yields about 530,000 clones, of which approximately 88% are seen a single time; around 8% belongs to the top ten. V trimming: 8 bases; J trimming: 8 bases; junction bases outside the gene matches: 15. From germline, CDR1 is MNHEY and CDR2 SMNVEV (reference sequence). This CDR3 contains 15 residues. The sequence derives from a woman in her fifties or sixties with COVID-19, enrolled during active disease. The sample taken for sequencing was peripheral blood. The chain links TRBV27 to TRBJ1-2; TRBD1 matches 9 bases. CDR3 sequence: CASAPTGQGRRGYTF. CDR3 DNA sequence: TGTGCCAGCGCCCCTACGGGACAGGGAAGGCGCGGCTACACCTTC.